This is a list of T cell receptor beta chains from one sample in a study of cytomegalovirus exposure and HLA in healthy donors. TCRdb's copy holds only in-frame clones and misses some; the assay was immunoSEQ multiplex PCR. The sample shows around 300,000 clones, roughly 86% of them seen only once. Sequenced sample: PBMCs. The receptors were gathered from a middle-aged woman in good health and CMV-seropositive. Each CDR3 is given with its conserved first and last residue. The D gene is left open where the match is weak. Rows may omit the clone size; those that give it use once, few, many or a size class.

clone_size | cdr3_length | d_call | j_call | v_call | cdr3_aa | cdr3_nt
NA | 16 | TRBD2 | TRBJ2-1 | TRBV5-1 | CASSLGVGAGDNEQFF | TGCGCCAGCAGCTTGGGGGTCGGAGCGGGGGACAATGAGCAGTTCTTC
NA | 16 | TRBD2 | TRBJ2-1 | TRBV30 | CAWSAGTSGGHNEQFF | TGTGCCTGGAGTGCCGGGACTAGCGGAGGGCACAATGAGCAGTTCTTC
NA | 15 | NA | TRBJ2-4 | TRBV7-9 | CASSPPPAGRNIQYF | TGTGCCAGCAGCCCTCCCCCAGCGGGTAGAAACATTCAGTACTTC
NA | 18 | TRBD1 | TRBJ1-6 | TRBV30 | CASHPGQASQIYNSPLHF | TGTGCCTCCCACCCGGGACAGGCGTCTCAAATCTATAATTCACCCCTCCACTTT
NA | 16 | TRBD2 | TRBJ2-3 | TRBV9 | CASSPGLAGYTDTQYF | TGTGCCAGCAGCCCAGGACTAGCGGGATACACAGATACGCAGTATTTT
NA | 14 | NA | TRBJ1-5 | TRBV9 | CASSVNPSGQPQHF | TGTGCCAGCAGCGTAAACCCCTCGGGGCAGCCCCAGCATTTT
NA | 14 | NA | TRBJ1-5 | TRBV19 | CASSIVSVGQPQHF | TGTGCCAGTAGTATAGTTTCCGTCGGTCAGCCCCAGCATTTT
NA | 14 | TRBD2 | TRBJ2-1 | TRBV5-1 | CASSPLAAGVEQFF | TGCGCCAGCAGTCCTTTAGCAGCGGGAGTAGAGCAGTTCTTC
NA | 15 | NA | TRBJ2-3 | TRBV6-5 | CASSYRGLTTDTQYF | TGTGCCAGCAGTTACAGAGGACTTACCACAGATACGCAGTATTTT
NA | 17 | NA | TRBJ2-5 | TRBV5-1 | CASSLAWSSLLRETQYF | TGCGCCAGCAGCTTGGCCTGGTCTAGCTTACTCCGAGAGACCCAGTACTTC
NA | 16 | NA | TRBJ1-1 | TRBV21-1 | CASSYKALREGTEAFF | TGTGCCAGCAGCTATAAGGCACTCAGGGAGGGGACTGAAGCTTTCTTT
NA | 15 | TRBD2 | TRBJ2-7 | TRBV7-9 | CASSSRLARVYEQYF | TGTGCCAGCAGCTCCCGACTAGCAAGGGTGTACGAGCAGTACTTC
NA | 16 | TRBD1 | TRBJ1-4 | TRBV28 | CATSGTGLGTNEKLFF | TGTGCCACCTCCGGGACAGGGCTTGGAACTAATGAAAAACTGTTTTTT
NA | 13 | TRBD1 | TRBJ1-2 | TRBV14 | CASSQTGAPGYTF | TGTGCCAGCAGCCAAACAGGGGCCCCTGGTTACACCTTC
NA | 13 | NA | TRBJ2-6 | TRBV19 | CASMATGANVLTF | TGTGCCAGTATGGCCACTGGGGCCAACGTCCTGACTTTC
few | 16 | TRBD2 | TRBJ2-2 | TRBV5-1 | CASSISGRAVSGELFF | TGCGCCAGCAGCATTAGCGGGAGGGCGGTTTCCGGGGAGCTGTTTTTT
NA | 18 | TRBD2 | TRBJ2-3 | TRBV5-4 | CASSGGELAGARPDTQYF | TGTGCCAGCAGCGGGGGGGAACTAGCGGGAGCCCGCCCAGATACGCAGTATTTT
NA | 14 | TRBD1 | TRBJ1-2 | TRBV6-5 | CASSPGTAINGYTF | TGTGCCAGCAGTCCGGGGACAGCAATAAATGGCTACACCTTC
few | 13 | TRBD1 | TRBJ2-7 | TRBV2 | CASRGTGRYEQYF | TGTGCCAGCAGAGGGACAGGGAGATACGAGCAGTACTTC
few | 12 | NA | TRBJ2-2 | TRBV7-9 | CASSSSTGELFF | TGTGCCAGCAGCTCGAGCACCGGGGAGCTGTTTTTT
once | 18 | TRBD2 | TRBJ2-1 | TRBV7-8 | CASSSHRPGLAGYNEQFF | TGTGCCAGCAGCTCCCACCGGCCGGGACTAGCGGGATACAATGAGCAGTTCTTC
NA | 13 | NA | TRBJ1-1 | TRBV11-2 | CASSFIRNTEAFF | TGTGCCAGCAGCTTTATTAGGAACACTGAAGCTTTCTTT
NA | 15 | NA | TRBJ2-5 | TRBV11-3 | CASSFGGASQETQYF | TGTGCCAGCAGCTTTGGGGGGGCCAGCCAAGAGACCCAGTACTTC
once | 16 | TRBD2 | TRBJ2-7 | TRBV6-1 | CASSEDAGLGGYEQYF | TGTGCCAGCAGTGAAGACGCGGGACTAGGAGGCTACGAGCAGTACTTC
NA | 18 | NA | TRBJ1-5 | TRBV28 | CASSLYVGGRRLTQPQHF | TGTGCCAGCAGTTTATATGTAGGTGGACGGAGGCTTACTCAGCCCCAGCATTTT
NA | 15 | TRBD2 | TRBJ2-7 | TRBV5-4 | CASSRAGGPSYEQYF | TGTGCCAGCAGCCGGGCGGGAGGACCCTCCTACGAGCAGTACTTC
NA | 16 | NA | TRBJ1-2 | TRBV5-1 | CASSLALGGTYYGYTF | TGCGCCAGCAGCTTGGCCCTTGGGGGGACCTACTATGGCTACACCTTC
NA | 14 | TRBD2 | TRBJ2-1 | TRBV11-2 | CASSTSGRVNEQFF | TGTGCCAGCAGCACTAGCGGGAGGGTGAATGAGCAGTTCTTC
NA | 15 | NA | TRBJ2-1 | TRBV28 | CASSFPGQPGDEQFF | TGTGCCAGCAGTTTTCCGGGACAACCGGGCGATGAGCAGTTCTTC